This T cell receptor beta chain was sequenced for a study of blood T cell repertoires in COVID-19. At the level of the study: Some COVID-19 samples were acute and others convalescent; all came from the United States, Italy and Spain. Nucleic acid was either cDNA or gDNA, and it came from T cells, B-cell-depleted T cells, or PBMCs.

CDR1 is SGHTA, CDR2 FQGNSA, per germline. The V end was cut by 5 bases, the J end by 2 bases, with 18 bases between. The CDR3 loop spans 16 amino acids. In the source study's methods: Amplification with reference gene primers provided the estimates of nucleated cell counts. Sequenced by immunoSEQ multiplex PCR; TCRdb stores in-frame clones only, minus some. The DNA gave D and trimming, while V, J and clone size come from that table. Here the sample spans 65,000 to 95,000 clones, 89% being singletons. The sequenced sample was peripheral blood. The genes are TRBV7-2 and TRBJ1-1; D gene unclear. This clonotype was sampled from an older man with acute or convalescent COVID-19. DNA for the CDR3: TGTGCCAGCAGCACGCAAGGACTGACGGTTAACACTGAAGCTTTCTTT. Translating it yields CASSTQGLTVNTEAFF. Combining the CDR3 with reference TRBV7-2 and TRBJ1-1 gives the whole variable domain GAGVSQSPSNKVTEKGKDVELRCDPISGHTALYWYRQSLGQGLEFLIYFQGNSAPDKSGLPSDRFSAERTGGSVSTLTIQRTQQEDSAVYLCASSTQGLTVNTEAFFGQGTRLTVV.